This TCR beta chain emerged from a study of T-cell memory formation after mild COVID-19. The TCR alpha and TCR beta cDNA libraries, bearing sample barcodes and UMIs, were generated by 5'RACE using constant-segment primers. TCRdb recomputed calls from the 5' RACE reads with MiXCR, one row per CDR3 protein. The sample includes some 290,000 distinct CDR3 sequences, about 17% of them seen just once. This clonotype occurred a few times. Antigen unknown. Study-wide results and limits: In pre-infection memory, a portion of responding clones appeared, which suggested that cross-reactive memory joined. Clones contracting across day 15 to 85 had a balanced CD4/CD8 profile; later expanding clones leaned CD4+. Clones that contracted clustered mainly in CM and EM if CD4+ and in EMRA if CD8+.

Sequences were obtained from PBMCs or a T cell subset sorted from them (not recorded which). This TCR was recovered from a man aged 18-30 years who had mild COVID-19 (a few samples of this study predate the infection). Cell type and time point are not known.

CDR3 coding DNA: TGCAGTGCAAGTGGACCGAATGAAGCTTTCTTT. Protein product: CSASGPNEAFF. The chain recombines TRBV20-1 with TRBJ1-1; D ambiguous. Looked up from germline, CDR1 is DFQATT and CDR2 is SNEGSKA (reference sequence). V dropped 6 bases and J dropped 7 bases, with 12 bases sitting between them. This CDR3 has 11 amino acids.